This T cell receptor (beta chain) was observed in a study of immune characteristics of hereditary and idiopathic chronic pancreatitis. Describing the broader study: Local immune cells and TCRbeta repertoires in the pancreas were profiled in this study for hereditary and idiopathic chronic pancreatitis, with control organ donor pancreases used for comparison. The gDNA-based approach was selected because the approach required minimal in vitro experimental manipulation of T cells infiltrating the pancreas. In total, 4 or 5 control pancreases, roughly 7 hereditary chronic pancreatitis pancreases and about six idiopathic chronic pancreatitis pancreases underwent TCRbeta sequencing.

Libraries were built with the immunoSEQ multiplex PCR assay. The TCRbeta CDR3 region and neighboring sequences were amplified from pancreatic genomic DNA and then sequenced. Under the source paper's analysis protocol: Productive clonality and productive rearrangement counts were measured along with repertoire diversity, which was expressed as a mean normalized Shannon-Wiener index. Control and chronic pancreatitis repertoire metrics were compared by means of the nonparametric Mann-Whitney U test. A shared clonotype was defined as a CDR3beta sequence with the same amino acid composition and length across subjects. TCRdb took this table from immuneACCESS and kept in-frame rearrangements with V and J called. Such tables lack part of the clones; where checked against another copy, unresolved V genes explain under half of the gap, and the rest is unexplained. V and J calls and clone size follow that table, whereas D and trimming were derived from the DNA. For this sample the table gives about 13,000 clones, of which roughly 80% were detected only once. Approximately 14% of the sample goes to the ten largest clones.

Chronic pancreatitis pancreas tissue was obtained from patients undergoing total pancreatectomy with islet autotransplantation (TPIAT). Included chronic pancreatitis patients had no known history of diabetes. For TCRbeta sequencing, genomic DNA was pulled straight from bulk pancreas tissue, skipping any T cell sorting. Pancreas tissues were collected consecutively from patients and organ donors at two US centers. The paper as a whole reports these results and caveats: The study did not include chronic pancreatitis caused by alcohol use. Significantly increased TCRbeta repertoire diversity and reduced clonality were observed in both chronic pancreatitis groups relative to controls. Among about a dozen chronic pancreatitis patients, higher numbers of productive TCR rearrangements went along with higher disease severity scores, showing a positive correlation. Because patient tissue could be obtained only at the time of TPIAT, differences in disease duration may have affected the immune findings. Differences in Vbeta-Jbeta gene family usage, including TRBV10, TRBV19, TRBV23 and TRBV5, were found between hereditary and idiopathic chronic pancreatitis.

The germline V gene specifies SNHLY as CDR1 and FYNNEI as CDR2. The CDR3 sequence holds 14 residues, the cysteine and phenylalanine included. The kept DNA is CDR3 alone, 42 bases in frame from the first base. At the junction V is shortened by 6 bases and J by 4 bases; bases outside the gene matches: 8. Notes on this clone: Its antigen remains unidentified. Within one base of it there is no much larger clone, and no base qualities were kept.

Sample: pancreas tissue with hereditary chronic pancreatitis. This chain joins TRBV2 to TRBJ1-1; TRBD1 aligns with 7 central bases. The source of this sequence is a human donor with chronic pancreatitis. The CDR3 is CASSLTRGVTEAFF. The base sequence is TGTGCCAGCAGCCTTACCAGGGGGGTCACTGAAGCTTTCTTT.